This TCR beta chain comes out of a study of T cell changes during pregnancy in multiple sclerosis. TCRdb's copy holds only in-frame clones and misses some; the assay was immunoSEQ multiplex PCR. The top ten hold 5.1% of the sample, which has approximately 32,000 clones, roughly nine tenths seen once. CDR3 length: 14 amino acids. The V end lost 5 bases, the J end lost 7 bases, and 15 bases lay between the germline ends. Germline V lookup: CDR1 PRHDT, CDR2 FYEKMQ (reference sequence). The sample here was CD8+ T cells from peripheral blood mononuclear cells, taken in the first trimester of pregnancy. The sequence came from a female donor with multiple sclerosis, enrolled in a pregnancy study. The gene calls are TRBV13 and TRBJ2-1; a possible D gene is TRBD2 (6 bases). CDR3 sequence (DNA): TGTGCCAGCAGCCAGAGGGACTCCATTAATGAGCAGTTCTTC. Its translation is CASSQRDSINEQFF.